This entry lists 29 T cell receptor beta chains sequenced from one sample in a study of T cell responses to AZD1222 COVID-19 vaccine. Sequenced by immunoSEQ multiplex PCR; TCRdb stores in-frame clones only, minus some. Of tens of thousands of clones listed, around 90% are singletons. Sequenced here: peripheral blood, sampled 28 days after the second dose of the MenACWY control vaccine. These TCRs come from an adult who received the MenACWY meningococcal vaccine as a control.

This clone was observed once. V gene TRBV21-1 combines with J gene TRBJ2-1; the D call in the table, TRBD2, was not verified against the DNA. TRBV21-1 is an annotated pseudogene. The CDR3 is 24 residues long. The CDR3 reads CASSNPPRDVKSRTSGARGDEQFF. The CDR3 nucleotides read TGTGCCAGCAGCAACCCGCCCCGCGATGTAAAGTCCCGGACTAGCGGAGCCAGGGGGGATGAGCAGTTCTTC.

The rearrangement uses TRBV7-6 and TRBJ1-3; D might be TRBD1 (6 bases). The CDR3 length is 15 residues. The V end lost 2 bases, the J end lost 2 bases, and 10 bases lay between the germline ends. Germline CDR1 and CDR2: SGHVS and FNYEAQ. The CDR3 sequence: CASSLNSGAGNTIYF. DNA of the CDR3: TGTGCCAGCAGCTTAAACTCAGGGGCTGGAAACACCATATATTTT.

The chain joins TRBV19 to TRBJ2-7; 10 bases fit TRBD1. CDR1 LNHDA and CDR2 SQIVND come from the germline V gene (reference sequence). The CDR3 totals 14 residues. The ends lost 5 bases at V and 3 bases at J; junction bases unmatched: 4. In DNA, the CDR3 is TGTGCCAGTAGTCGGCGGACAGGGGGCTACGAGCAGTACTTC. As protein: CASSRRTGGYEQYF.

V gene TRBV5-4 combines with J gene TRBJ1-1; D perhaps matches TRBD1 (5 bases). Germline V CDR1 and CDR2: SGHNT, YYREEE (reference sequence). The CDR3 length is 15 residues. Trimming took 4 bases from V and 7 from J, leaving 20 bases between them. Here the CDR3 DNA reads TGTGCCAGCAGCCTTGGTTTTGGGGGGTCGGGTGAAGCTTTCTTT. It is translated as CASSLGFGGSGEAFF.

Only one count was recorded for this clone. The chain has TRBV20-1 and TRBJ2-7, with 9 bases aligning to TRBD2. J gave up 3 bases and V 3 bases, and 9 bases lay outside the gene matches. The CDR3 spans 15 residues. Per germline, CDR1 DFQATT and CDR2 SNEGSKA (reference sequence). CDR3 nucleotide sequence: TGCAGTGCTAGTCCTAGCGGGACTAGCAGCTACGAGCAGTACTTC. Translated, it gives CSASPSGTSSYEQYF.

Here the CDR3 reads CAWSGLEGSYEQYF. The CDR3 DNA sequence: TGTGCCTGGAGTGGACTTGAGGGCTCCTACGAGCAGTACTTC. The chain carries TRBV30 and TRBJ2-7; D perhaps matches TRBD2 (5 bases). Germline loops: CDR1 GTSNPN, CDR2 SVGIG (reference sequence). With 1 base removed from V and 0 bases from J, the gap between germline ends came to 10 bases. This CDR3 is built from 14 residues.

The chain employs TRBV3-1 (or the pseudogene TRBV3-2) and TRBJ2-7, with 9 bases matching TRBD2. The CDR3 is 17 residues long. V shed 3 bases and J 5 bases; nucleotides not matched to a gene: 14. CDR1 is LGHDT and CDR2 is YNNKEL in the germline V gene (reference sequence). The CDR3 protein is CASSQPAVSGSSHEQYF. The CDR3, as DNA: TGTGCCAGCAGCCAGCCCGCAGTTAGCGGGAGTAGTCACGAGCAGTACTTC.

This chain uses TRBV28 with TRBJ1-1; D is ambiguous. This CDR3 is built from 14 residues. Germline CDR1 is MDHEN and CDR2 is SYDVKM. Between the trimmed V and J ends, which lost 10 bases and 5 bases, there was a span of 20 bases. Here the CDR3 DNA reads TGTGCCACCAACCCATCGGGCCTAAGAACTGAAGCTTTCTTT. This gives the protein CATNPSGLRTEAFF.

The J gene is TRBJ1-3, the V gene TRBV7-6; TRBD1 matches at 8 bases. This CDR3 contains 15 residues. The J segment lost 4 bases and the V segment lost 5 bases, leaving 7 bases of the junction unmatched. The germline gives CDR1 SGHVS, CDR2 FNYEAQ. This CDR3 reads CASSPGGSRGNTIYF. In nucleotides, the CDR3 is TGTGCCAGCAGCCCAGGGGGCAGTCGGGGAAACACCATATATTTT.

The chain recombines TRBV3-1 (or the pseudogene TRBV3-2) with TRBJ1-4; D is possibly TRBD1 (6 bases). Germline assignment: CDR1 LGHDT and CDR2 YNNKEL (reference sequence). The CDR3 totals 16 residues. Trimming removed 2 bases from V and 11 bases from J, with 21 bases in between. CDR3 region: CASSQPPQGGMWKLFF. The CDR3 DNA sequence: TGTGCCAGCAGCCAACCACCACAGGGAGGTATGTGGAAACTGTTTTTT.

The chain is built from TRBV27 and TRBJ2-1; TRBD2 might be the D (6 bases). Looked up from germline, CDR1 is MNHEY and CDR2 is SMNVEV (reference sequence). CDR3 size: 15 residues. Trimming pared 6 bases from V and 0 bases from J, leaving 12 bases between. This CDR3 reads CASSSGTFSYNEQFF. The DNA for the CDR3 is TGTGCCAGCAGCTCCGGGACTTTCTCCTACAATGAGCAGTTCTTC.

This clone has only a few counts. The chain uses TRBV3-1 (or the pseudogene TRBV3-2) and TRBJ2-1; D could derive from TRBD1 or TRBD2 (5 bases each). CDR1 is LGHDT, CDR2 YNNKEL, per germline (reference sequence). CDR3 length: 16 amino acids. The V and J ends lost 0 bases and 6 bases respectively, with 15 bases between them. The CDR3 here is CASSQDLGDPVNEQFF. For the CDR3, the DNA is TGTGCCAGCAGCCAAGATTTGGGGGACCCCGTCAATGAGCAGTTCTTC.

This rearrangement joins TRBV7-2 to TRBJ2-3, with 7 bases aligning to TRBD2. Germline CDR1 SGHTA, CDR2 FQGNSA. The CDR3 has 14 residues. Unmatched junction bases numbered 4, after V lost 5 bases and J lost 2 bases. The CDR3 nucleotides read TGTGCCAGCAGCCGGACTAGTTACACAGATACGCAGTATTTT. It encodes CASSRTSYTDTQYF.

The CDR3 DNA reads TGTGCCAGCTCGGATGAGCAGTTCTTC. Its translation: CASSDEQFF. The gene calls are TRBV7-2 and TRBJ2-1, with D unresolved. The CDR3 sequence is 9 residues long. Germline V CDR1 and CDR2: SGHTA, FQGNSA. V was shortened by 8 bases and J by 8 bases, with 4 bases between the two germline ends.

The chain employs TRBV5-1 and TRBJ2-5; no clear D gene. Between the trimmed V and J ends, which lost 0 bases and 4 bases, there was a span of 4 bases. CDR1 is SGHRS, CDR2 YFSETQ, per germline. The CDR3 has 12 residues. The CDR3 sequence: CASSLARETQYF. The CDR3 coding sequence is TGCGCCAGCAGCTTGGCGCGAGAGACCCAGTACTTC.

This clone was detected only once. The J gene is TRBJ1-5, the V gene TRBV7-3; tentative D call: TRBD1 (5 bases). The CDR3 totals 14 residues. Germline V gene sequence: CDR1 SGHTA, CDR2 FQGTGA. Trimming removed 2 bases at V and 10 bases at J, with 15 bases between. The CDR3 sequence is CASSLYGGSEPQHF. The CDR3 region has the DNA TGTGCCAGCAGCTTATACGGGGGTTCGGAACCCCAGCATTTT.

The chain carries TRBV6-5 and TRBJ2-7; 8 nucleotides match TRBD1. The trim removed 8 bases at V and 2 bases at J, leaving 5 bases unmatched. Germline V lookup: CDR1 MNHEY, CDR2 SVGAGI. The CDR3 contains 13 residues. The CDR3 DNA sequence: TGTGCCAGCCGGGGACAGGCAGCCTACGAGCAGTACTTC. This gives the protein CASRGQAAYEQYF.

In DNA form, the CDR3 reads TGCGCCAGCAGCTTGCGTCCGGATCCCACAGATACGCAGTATTTT. Translation: CASSLRPDPTDTQYF. The chain combines TRBV5-1 with TRBJ2-3; D ambiguous. The CDR3 is made up of 15 amino acids. CDR1 and CDR2 (germline): SGHRS, YFSETQ. The V end was cut by 1 base, the J end by 2 bases, with 11 bases between.

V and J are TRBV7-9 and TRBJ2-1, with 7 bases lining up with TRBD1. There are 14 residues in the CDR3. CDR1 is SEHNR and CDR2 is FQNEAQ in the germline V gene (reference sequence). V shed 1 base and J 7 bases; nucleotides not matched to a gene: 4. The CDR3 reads CASSLVPGGNEQFF. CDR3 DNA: TGTGCCAGCAGCTTAGTCCCAGGGGGAAATGAGCAGTTCTTC.

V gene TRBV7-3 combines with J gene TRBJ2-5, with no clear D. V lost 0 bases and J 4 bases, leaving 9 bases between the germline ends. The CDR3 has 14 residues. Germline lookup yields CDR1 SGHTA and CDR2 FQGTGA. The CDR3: CASSLTAWGETQYF. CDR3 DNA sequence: TGTGCCAGCAGCTTAACTGCGTGGGGAGAGACCCAGTACTTC.

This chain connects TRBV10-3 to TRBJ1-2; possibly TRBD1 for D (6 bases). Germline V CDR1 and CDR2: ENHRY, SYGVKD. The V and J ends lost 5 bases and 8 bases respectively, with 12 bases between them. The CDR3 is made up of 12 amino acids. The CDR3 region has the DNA TGTGCCATCAGTACAGGGCGCGCCGGCTACACCTTC. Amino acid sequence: CAISTGRAGYTF.

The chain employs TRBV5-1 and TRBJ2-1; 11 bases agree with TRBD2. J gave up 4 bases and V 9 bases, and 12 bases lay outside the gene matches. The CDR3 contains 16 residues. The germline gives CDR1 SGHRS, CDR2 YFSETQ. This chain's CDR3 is CATAAPGTSGYNEQFF. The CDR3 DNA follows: TGCGCCACGGCGGCCCCGGGGACTAGCGGATACAATGAGCAGTTCTTC.

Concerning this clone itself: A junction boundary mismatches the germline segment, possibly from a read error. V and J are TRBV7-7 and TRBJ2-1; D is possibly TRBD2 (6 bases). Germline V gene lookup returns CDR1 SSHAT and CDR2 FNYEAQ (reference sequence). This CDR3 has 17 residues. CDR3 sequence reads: CASSLDGDSPPYNEQFF. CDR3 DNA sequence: TGTGCTAGCAGCTTAGACGGGGACTCTCCCCCCTACAATGAGCAGTTCTTC.

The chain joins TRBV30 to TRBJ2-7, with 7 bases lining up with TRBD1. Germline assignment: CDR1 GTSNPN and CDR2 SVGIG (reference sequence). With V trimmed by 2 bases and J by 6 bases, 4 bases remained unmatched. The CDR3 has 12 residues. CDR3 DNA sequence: TGTGCCTGGAGTAGGGGGCACGGCGAGCAGTACTTC. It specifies CAWSRGHGEQYF. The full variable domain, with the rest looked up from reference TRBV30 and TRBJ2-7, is SQTIHQWPATLVQPVGSPLSLECTVEGTSNPNLYWYRQAAGRGLQLLFYSVGIGQISSEVPQNLSASRPQDRQFILSSKKLLLSDSGFYLCAWSRGHGEQYFGPGTRLTVT.

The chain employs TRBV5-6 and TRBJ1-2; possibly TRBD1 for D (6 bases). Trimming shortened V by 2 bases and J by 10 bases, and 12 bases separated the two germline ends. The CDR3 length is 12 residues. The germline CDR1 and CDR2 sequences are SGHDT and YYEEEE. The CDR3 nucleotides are TGTGCCAGCAGCTTCGCTACAGGGATCTACACCTTC. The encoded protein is CASSFATGIYTF.

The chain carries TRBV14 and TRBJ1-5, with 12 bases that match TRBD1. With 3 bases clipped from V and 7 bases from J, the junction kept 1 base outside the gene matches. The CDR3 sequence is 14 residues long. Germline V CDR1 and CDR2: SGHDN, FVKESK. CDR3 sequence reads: CASSQGTGGQPQHF. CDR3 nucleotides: TGTGCCAGCAGCCAGGGGACAGGGGGCCAGCCCCAGCATTTT.

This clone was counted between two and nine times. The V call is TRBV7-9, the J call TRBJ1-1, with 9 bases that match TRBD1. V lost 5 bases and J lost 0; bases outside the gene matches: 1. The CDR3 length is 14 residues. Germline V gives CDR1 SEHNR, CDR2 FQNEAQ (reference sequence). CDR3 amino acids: CASSRTGVNTEAFF. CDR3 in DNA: TGTGCCAGCAGCCGGACAGGGGTGAACACTGAAGCTTTCTTT. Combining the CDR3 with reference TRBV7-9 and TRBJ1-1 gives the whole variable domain DTGVSQNPRHKITKRGQNVTFRCDPISEHNRLYWYRQTLGQGPEFLTYFQNEAQLEKSRLLSDRFSAERPKGSFSTLEIQRTEQGDSAMYLCASSRTGVNTEAFFGQGTRLTVV.

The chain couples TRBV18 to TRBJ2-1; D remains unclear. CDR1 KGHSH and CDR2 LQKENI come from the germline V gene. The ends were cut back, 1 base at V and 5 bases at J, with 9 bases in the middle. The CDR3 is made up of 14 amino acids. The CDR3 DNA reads TGTGCCAGCTCACCACGGCAGGATCACAATGAGCAGTTCTTC. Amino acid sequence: CASSPRQDHNEQFF.

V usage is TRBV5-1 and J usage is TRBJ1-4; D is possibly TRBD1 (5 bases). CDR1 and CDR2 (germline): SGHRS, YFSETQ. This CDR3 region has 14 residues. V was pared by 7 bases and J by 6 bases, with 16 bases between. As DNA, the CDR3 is TGCGCCAGCCATCAAGGGGATGGATATGAAAAACTGTTTTTT. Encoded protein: CASHQGDGYEKLFF.